One and the same sample provided the 13 T cell receptor beta chains below, sequenced in a study of blood T cell repertoires in COVID-19. Sequencing used immunoSEQ multiplex PCR; TCRdb keeps in-frame clones, though not all of them. The sample contains approximately 110,000 clones, 90% to 95% of which appear only once. Source material: peripheral blood. These receptors originate from a man aged 50 to 59 with COVID-19, enrolled during active disease.

This chain links TRBV19 with TRBJ1-1; D unclear. V was pared by 1 base and J by 6 bases, with 12 bases between. CDR3 length: 14 residues. Germline V CDR1 and CDR2: LNHDA, SQIVND (reference sequence). CDR3 nucleotides: TGTGCCAGTAGTATAGGCGGCGGGCCGGCTGAAGCTTTCTTT. Translating it yields CASSIGGGPAEAFF.

The rearrangement links TRBV12-3 or TRBV12-4 to TRBJ1-1; D call uncertain. Between the trimmed V and J ends, which lost 6 bases and 11 bases, there was a span of 19 bases. The CDR3 consists of 13 residues. The CDR3 DNA reads TGTGCCAGCAGCCCAGACTCATCCTCTGCGGCTTTCTTT. Protein product: CASSPDSSSAAFF.

V is TRBV7-2 and J is TRBJ2-2; TRBD2 agrees at 10 bases. Germline CDR1 and CDR2: SGHTA and FQGNSA. Trimming at V came to 3 bases and at J to 7 bases, leaving 11 bases not matched to a gene. There are 17 residues in the CDR3. The CDR3 DNA sequence: TGTGCCAGCAGCTTTAGACCAGCGGGAGGGCTCGGCGGGGAGCTGTTTTTT. Translation gives CASSFRPAGGLGGELFF.

This clone was observed a handful of times. This rearrangement joins TRBV7-9 to TRBJ2-7; 8 positions match TRBD2. The trim removed 2 bases at V and 1 base at J, leaving 4 bases unmatched. Germline lookup yields CDR1 SEHNR and CDR2 FQNEAQ (reference sequence). CDR3 length equals 15 residues. CDR3 coding DNA: TGTGCCAGCAGCTTAAGCGGGACTAGTTCCTACGAGCAGTACTTC. It specifies CASSLSGTSSYEQYF.

This CDR3 reads CARKMTGTRGYTF. CDR3 coding DNA: TGTGCCAGGAAAATGACAGGGACAAGGGGCTACACCTTC. The rearrangement links TRBV2 to TRBJ1-2, with TRBD1 identical over 7 bases. After removal of 9 bases from V and 8 bases from J, the junction contained 12 bases not matched to a gene. Looked up from germline, CDR1 is SNHLY and CDR2 is FYNNEI. CDR3 size: 13 residues.

The rearrangement joins TRBV10-3 to TRBJ2-3; TRBD2 matches at 13 bases. The CDR3 totals 16 residues. In germline, CDR1 is ENHRY, CDR2 SYGVKD. Unmatched junction bases numbered 8, after V lost 5 bases and J lost 6 bases. The CDR3 sequence: CAISMRTSGRSDTQYF. The DNA for the CDR3 is TGTGCCATCAGTATGAGGACTAGCGGGAGATCTGATACGCAGTATTTT.

The chain joins TRBV10-3 to TRBJ1-1; TRBD1 matches 12 bases. The length of the CDR3 is 17 residues. Germline lookup yields CDR1 ENHRY and CDR2 SYGVKD. V lost 6 bases and J lost 4; bases outside the gene matches: 12. This CDR3 reads CAIRRTSGTGGSTEAFF. The DNA of the CDR3 is TGTGCCATCAGGAGGACCTCCGGGACAGGGGGCAGCACTGAAGCTTTCTTT.

The chain couples TRBV12-3 or TRBV12-4 to TRBJ2-7, with D maybe TRBD1 (5 bases). The V and J ends lost 7 bases and 6 bases respectively, with 13 bases between them. CDR3 length: 12 residues. CDR3 residues: CASTDGAAEQYF. The CDR3 coding sequence is TGTGCCAGCACCGATGGGGCGGCCGAGCAGTACTTC.

The chain is built from TRBV6-4 and TRBJ2-3; 7 nucleotides match TRBD2. Looked up from germline, CDR1 is MRHNA and CDR2 is SNTAGT. The CDR3 covers 15 residues. With V trimmed by 2 bases and J by 1 base, 3 bases remained unmatched. The chain's CDR3 is CASSDGLGGTDTQYF. CDR3 nucleotides: TGTGCCAGCAGTGACGGACTAGGGGGCACAGATACGCAGTATTTT.

The chain uses TRBV5-6 and TRBJ1-2; 9 nucleotides line up with TRBD1. Germline V CDR1 and CDR2: SGHDT, YYEEEE. With V trimmed by 1 base and J by 6 bases, 7 bases remained unmatched. The CDR3 covers 15 residues. Written as DNA, the CDR3 is TGTGCCAGCAGCTTGCCCGGACAGGGGAGTAATGGCTACACCTTC. Amino acid sequence: CASSLPGQGSNGYTF.

The J gene is TRBJ2-2, the V gene TRBV6-2 or TRBV6-3, with 8 bases that match TRBD1. The CDR3 contains 16 residues. The V gene end was trimmed by 6 bases and the J gene end by 0 bases; junction bases not matched to a gene: 6. Germline V gene sequence: CDR1 MNHEY, CDR2 SVGEGT. CDR3 residues: CASSLGQATNTGELFF. CDR3 DNA sequence: TGTGCCAGCAGCCTGGGACAGGCAACGAACACCGGGGAGCTGTTTTTT.

This chain joins TRBV28 and TRBJ2-1; 9 positions agree with TRBD1. This CDR3 is 15 amino acids long. CDR1 is MDHEN and CDR2 is SYDVKM in the germline V gene. J lost 8 bases, V lost 6 bases, and 11 bases had no gene match. This CDR3 reads CASRYPGQGWDEQFF. The CDR3 coding sequence is TGTGCCAGCAGGTATCCGGGACAGGGATGGGATGAGCAGTTCTTC.

The V gene is TRBV6-6, the J gene TRBJ2-3; the D gene is possibly TRBD1 (5 bases). This CDR3 has 12 amino acids. Germline V gene lookup returns CDR1 MNHNY and CDR2 SVGAGI (reference sequence). V lost 5 bases to trimming and J lost 6 bases, with 9 bases between them. CDR3 region: CASSNQGDTQYF. Here the CDR3 DNA reads TGTGCCAGCAGTAATCAGGGCGATACGCAGTATTTT.